Sequencing of this T cell receptor beta chain was carried out in a study of blood T cell repertoires in COVID-19. The CDR3 is 14 amino acids. Germline V CDR1 and CDR2: SGHTA, FQGNSA. J gave up 10 bases and V 2 bases, and 10 bases lay outside the gene matches. Under the authors' procedure: Estimates of nucleated cell counts were drawn from the amplification of reference gene primers. The method was immunoSEQ multiplex PCR; TCRdb's version includes in-frame clones alone and lacks a portion of them. The V and J calls and the clone size are those of that table, but D and trimming were determined from the DNA. The table has under 40,000 clones, around 90% seen once; the top ten hold less than 7%.

The sequenced sample consisted of peripheral blood. This sequence joins TRBV7-2 and TRBJ1-1; 7 nucleotides agree with TRBD1. The sequence was collected from a human donor in a cohort sampled during active COVID-19. The CDR3 DNA reads TGTGCCAGCAGCTTAAACGCAGGGGGACAAGGAGCTTTCTTT. It yields the protein CASSLNAGGQGAFF.